This T cell receptor beta chain was retrieved from a study of cytomegalovirus exposure and HLA in healthy donors. V dropped 4 bases and J dropped 3; count of bases not matched to a gene: 8. The CDR3 extends over 15 amino acids. Germline loops: CDR1 SGHRS, CDR2 YFSETQ. In the case of this clone: Its antigen is unidentified.

The PCR ran on 60 Vbeta and 13 Jbeta primers. How the authors handled the data: Later work found around 72 million unique TCR beta chains, with about 10 million shared. Profiling relied on immunoSEQ multiplex PCR, and the TCRdb table lists in-frame clones only, not all of them. The V and J calls and the clone size are those of that table, but D and trimming were determined from the DNA. The table lists about 160,000 clones, about 85% of them singletons. General observations from the study: Reports indicated that the classifier achieved high specificity and sensitivity in diagnosing cytomegalovirus status.

Sequenced material: PBMCs. This TCR was recovered from a man younger than 35 in good health and CMV-seropositive. The gene calls are TRBV5-1 and TRBJ2-7, with 9 bases fitting TRBD1. CDR3: CASSPETGGYYEQYF. The CDR3 DNA follows: TGCGCCAGCAGCCCTGAGACAGGGGGGTACTACGAGCAGTACTTC.